The 29 T cell receptor beta chains reported below all come from one sample, sequenced in a study of response to subunit inactivated influenza vaccine. TCRdb processed the RT-PCR reads anew with MiXCR; each CDR3 protein has one entry. The table lists more than 150,000 distinct CDR3 sequences, around 9% of them singletons. The sequences come from non-naive T cells sorted from PBMCs, collected on the day of vaccination. Source of these receptors: a man aged 45-60 years who received an inactivated influenza vaccine.

This clonotype was observed many times. V is TRBV5-1 and J is TRBJ2-1; D tentatively reads TRBD1 or TRBD2 (6 bases each). The CDR3 is 16 amino acids. Trimming cost V 0 bases and J 2 bases, with 12 bases left between them. Germline V gene data show CDR1 as SGHRS and CDR2 as YFSETQ. The CDR3 DNA sequence: TGCGCCAGCAGCTTGGAGACGGGGGCTGCCTACAATGAGCAGTTCTTC. Translation gives CASSLETGAAYNEQFF.

The J gene is TRBJ2-7, the V gene TRBV2, with D perhaps matching TRBD1 (6 bases). The CDR3 sequence is 14 residues long. Germline-derived CDR1 and CDR2 are SNHLY and FYNNEI. V lost 7 bases and J lost 0, with 13 bases in between. The CDR3 sequence is CASTSRDNSYEQYF. CDR3 DNA: TGTGCCAGCACTTCCCGGGACAACTCCTACGAGCAGTACTTC.

The DNA for the CDR3 is TGTGCCAGCAGTCCCTCGCCCTACAATGAGCAGTTCTTC. Translated: CASSPSPYNEQFF. The chain has TRBV28 and TRBJ2-1, with D uncertain. Germline loops: CDR1 MDHEN, CDR2 SYDVKM. V dropped 5 bases and J dropped 2 bases, with 7 bases sitting between them. The CDR3 consists of 13 residues.

This chain links TRBV29-1 with TRBJ1-2; the D is unclear. CDR1 is SQVTM, CDR2 ANQGSEA, per germline. V lost 4 bases and J lost 0, with 6 bases in between. The CDR3 consists of 12 residues. The CDR3 coding sequence is TGCAGCGTTGTAAAGACTAACTATGGCTACACCTTC. It is translated as CSVVKTNYGYTF.

The chain has TRBV10-3 and TRBJ1-2, with D possibly being TRBD1 (5 bases). The CDR3 has 15 amino acids. Germline V lookup: CDR1 ENHRY, CDR2 SYGVKD. Trimming shortened V by 0 bases and J by 4 bases, and 12 bases separated the two germline ends. Written as DNA, the CDR3 is TGTGCCATCAGTGAGTCTGTGGGGCGCGTCTATGGCTACACCTTC. This gives the protein CAISESVGRVYGYTF.

The genes are TRBV5-1 and TRBJ2-1; possible D gene TRBD2, 6 bases. Trimming took 4 bases from V and 9 from J, leaving 8 bases between them. CDR1 SGHRS and CDR2 YFSETQ come from the germline V gene. This CDR3 region has 11 residues. In nucleotides, the CDR3 is TGCGCCAGCAGCAGGGAGGCTGAGCAGTTCTTC. Translating it yields CASSREAEQFF.

This clonotype was seen more than once but under ten times. This chain uses TRBV7-2 with TRBJ2-1; the match to TRBD2 covers 8 bases. V shed 3 bases and J 4 bases; nucleotides not matched to a gene: 11. The CDR3 is 17 amino acids. The germline V gene has CDR1 SGHTA and CDR2 FQGNSA. Here the CDR3 reads CASSFSRSGGSYNEQFF. The CDR3 coding sequence is TGTGCCAGCAGCTTCAGTCGGAGCGGGGGTTCGTACAATGAGCAGTTCTTC.

This chain connects TRBV27 to TRBJ2-1, with 7 bases matching TRBD2. J was trimmed by 4 bases and V by 4 bases; bases with no gene match: 7. The CDR3 covers 15 residues. CDR1 MNHEY and CDR2 SMNVEV come from the germline V gene (reference sequence). The CDR3 loop is CASSYGGEGYNEQFF. In nucleotides, the CDR3 is TGTGCCAGCAGTTATGGGGGGGAGGGGTACAATGAGCAGTTCTTC.

The rearrangement joins TRBV28 to TRBJ2-5; 9 nucleotides agree with TRBD1. V was clipped by 5 bases and J by 1 base; unmatched bases: 5. Germline V gives CDR1 MDHEN, CDR2 SYDVKM. The CDR3 totals 15 residues. DNA for the CDR3: TGTGCCAGCAGTGGGGACAGGGCGTCCCAAGAGACCCAGTACTTC. This gives the protein CASSGDRASQETQYF.

This clonotype was recorded at least ten times. This chain joins TRBV20-1 and TRBJ2-3; 11 nucleotides line up with TRBD2. V lost 1 base and J lost 2; bases outside the gene matches: 8. CDR3 length equals 17 residues. Per germline, CDR1 DFQATT and CDR2 SNEGSKA (reference sequence). CDR3: CSARGGLAGRNTDTQYF. The CDR3 DNA follows: TGCAGTGCTAGAGGTGGACTAGCGGGTCGTAACACAGATACGCAGTATTTT.

The chain employs TRBV4-3 and TRBJ2-6; no firm D call. Germline V lookup: CDR1 LGHNA, CDR2 YSLEER. V lost 3 bases and J lost 0, with 9 bases in between. CDR3 size: 16 residues. CDR3 nucleotide sequence: TGCGCCAGCAGCCAGGTGGGCCTCTCTGGGGCCAACGTCCTGACTTTC. Encoded protein: CASSQVGLSGANVLTF.

The rearrangement joins TRBV20-1 to TRBJ1-6; D remains ambiguous. Germline-derived CDR1 and CDR2 are DFQATT and SNEGSKA (reference sequence). Trimming removed 3 bases at V and 3 bases at J, with 6 bases between. The CDR3 consists of 13 residues. The CDR3 DNA reads as TGCAGTGCTAGGGCAAACTATAATTCACCCCTCCACTTT. Its protein is CSARANYNSPLHF.

This chain links TRBV23-1 with TRBJ2-2; D ambiguous. TRBV23-1 is annotated as an ORF whose role is uncertain. This CDR3 has 16 residues. Trimming pared 2 bases from V and 5 bases from J, leaving 15 bases between. CDR3 DNA: TGCGCCAGCAGTCAAGCGAAACGAACCGGGACCGGGGAGCTGTTTTTT. Protein: CASSQAKRTGTGELFF.

This clonotype was detected ten times or more. In DNA, the CDR3 is TGTGCCAGCAGTTTAGATGGAATCCGGGGGACGGAGACGTATGAGCAGTTCTTC. Translation gives CASSLDGIRGTETYEQFF. This chain joins TRBV12-3 or TRBV12-4 and TRBJ2-1, with a tentative D call TRBD2 (6 bases). Trimming shortened V by 1 base and J by 8 bases, and 24 bases separated the two germline ends. The length of the CDR3 is 18 residues.

There are many counts of this clonotype. The J gene is TRBJ1-5, the V gene TRBV12-3 or TRBV12-4; a possible D gene is TRBD1 (5 bases). CDR3 size: 15 residues. The V end was cut by 7 bases, the J end by 2 bases, with 15 bases between. DNA of the CDR3: TGTGCCAGCATGATAAGGGGCTCTGGCAATCAGCCCCAGCATTTT. Encoded protein: CASMIRGSGNQPQHF.

This clonotype showed up just a few times. The chain links TRBV7-8 to TRBJ1-6, with TRBD1 as a possible D gene (5 bases). Germline V gene lookup returns CDR1 SGHVS and CDR2 FQNEAQ. The CDR3 contains 16 residues. V was shortened by 4 bases and J by 10 bases, with 20 bases between the two germline ends. The DNA of the CDR3 is TGTGCCAGCAGCTCCGCCCCCGGGACGAAGAAATCACCCCTCCACTTT. Encoded protein: CASSSAPGTKKSPLHF.

This clonotype was counted between two and nine times. The chain joins TRBV6-2 or TRBV6-3 to TRBJ2-3; D is unresolved. CDR3 length: 13 amino acids. Germline CDR1 is MNHEY and CDR2 is SVGEGT. V shed 5 bases and J shed 4 bases, with 10 bases lying between them. In DNA form, the CDR3 reads TGTGCCAGCAGTCCTGGGGTTCCAGATACGCAGTATTTT. It codes for CASSPGVPDTQYF.

This clonotype has ten or more counts. This sequence joins TRBV20-1 and TRBJ2-7, with D possibly matching TRBD2 (5 bases). This CDR3 has 13 amino acids. V lost 0 bases and J lost 6, with 12 bases in between. Germline-derived CDR1 and CDR2 are DFQATT and SNEGSKA (reference sequence). CDR3 in amino acids: CSARDRPTSEQYF. The CDR3 DNA reads TGCAGTGCTAGAGACAGGCCTACTAGCGAGCAGTACTTC.

Ten or more counts support this clonotype. This rearrangement joins TRBV5-1 to TRBJ2-1; D gene uncertain. This CDR3 contains 13 residues. CDR1 is SGHRS and CDR2 is YFSETQ in the germline V gene. The V gene lost 5 bases and the J gene lost 5 bases, with 11 bases spanning the gap. The CDR3 bases are TGCGCCAGCAGGGTTCGGACGAACAATGAGCAGTTCTTC. It is translated as CASRVRTNNEQFF.

This clonotype was seen a handful of times. The chain combines TRBV28 with TRBJ2-5, with 7 nucleotides matching TRBD2. CDR1 MDHEN and CDR2 SYDVKM come from the germline V gene. The CDR3 is 15 amino acids. V shed 2 bases and J 2 bases; nucleotides not matched to a gene: 5. This CDR3 reads CASSLVGGGQETQYF. CDR3 nucleotide sequence: TGTGCCAGCAGTTTAGTGGGGGGGGGACAAGAGACCCAGTACTTC.

In its sample, this clonotype was seen many times. The J gene is TRBJ2-7, the V gene TRBV11-3; 9 positions agree with TRBD1. The V and J ends lost 5 bases and 5 bases, in that order; junction bases with no gene match: 7. The CDR3 loop spans 14 amino acids. Germline CDR1 SGHNT, CDR2 YENEEA. CDR3 residues: CASSVIGTGHEQYF. The CDR3 coding sequence is TGTGCCAGCAGCGTCATAGGGACAGGGCACGAGCAGTACTTC.

The chain uses TRBV7-2 and TRBJ1-5; D is perhaps TRBD1 (5 bases). Germline V CDR1 and CDR2: SGHTA, FQGNSA. CDR3 length: 14 residues. The V gene lost 3 bases and the J gene lost 9 bases, with 15 bases spanning the gap. CDR3 nucleotides: TGTGCCAGCAGCTTCGGGACGGGGACCGGGCCCCAGCATTTT. Protein sequence: CASSFGTGTGPQHF.

This clonotype was seen more than once but under ten times. The CDR3 sequence: CASSYSGGSYEQYF. DNA of the CDR3: TGTGCCAGCAGCTACAGCGGAGGATCCTACGAGCAGTACTTC. V gene TRBV3-1 combines with J gene TRBJ2-7; a possible D gene is TRBD2 (5 bases). This CDR3 is built from 14 residues. The ends were cut back, 5 bases at V and 1 base at J, with 12 bases in the middle. Germline V gene lookup returns CDR1 LGHDT and CDR2 YNNKEL (reference sequence).

There are a few counts of this clonotype. The gene calls are TRBV2 and TRBJ1-2, with D uncertain. Germline assignment: CDR1 SNHLY and CDR2 FYNNEI. The CDR3 is 13 residues long. Trimming removed 4 bases from V and 4 bases from J, with 10 bases in between. CDR3 sequence: CASSATPSYGYTF. CDR3 bases: TGTGCCAGCAGTGCTACACCGAGCTATGGCTACACCTTC.

This clonotype was observed a few times. The chain links TRBV6-6 to TRBJ2-5, with D maybe TRBD2 (5 bases). CDR3 length: 13 amino acids. V was trimmed by 5 bases and J by 2 bases, leaving 9 bases between them. Germline loops: CDR1 MNHNY, CDR2 SVGAGI (reference sequence). The CDR3 coding sequence is TGTGCCAGCAGTACCGGGGTTCAAGAGACCCAGTACTTC. It encodes CASSTGVQETQYF.

The chain has TRBV15 and TRBJ2-5; 8 nucleotides match TRBD2. This CDR3 region has 15 residues. The germline gives CDR1 LNHNV, CDR2 YYDKDF (reference sequence). The J segment lost 2 bases and the V segment lost 5 bases, leaving 7 bases of the junction unmatched. The CDR3 bases are TGTGCCACCAGCTTTCCGGGACTAGAGCAAGAGACCCAGTACTTC. This codes for CATSFPGLEQETQYF.

This clonotype came up many times. This chain connects TRBV28 to TRBJ2-7; 9 nucleotides line up with TRBD2. Germline V gives CDR1 MDHEN, CDR2 SYDVKM. J lost 4 bases, V lost 3 bases, and 4 bases had no gene match. The CDR3 length is 14 residues. The CDR3 region has the DNA TGTGCCAGCAGTTTGGCTAGCGGGGTTTACGAGCAGTACTTC. Translated, it gives CASSLASGVYEQYF.

Many counts were recorded for this clonotype. The chain joins TRBV7-2 to TRBJ2-1; 12 bases map to TRBD2. Looked up from germline, CDR1 is SGHTA and CDR2 is FQGNSA. J gave up 4 bases and V 0 bases, and 4 bases lay outside the gene matches. This CDR3 contains 17 residues. CDR3 nucleotide sequence: TGTGCCAGCAGCTTAGCCCACCTAGCGGGGGGGTACAATGAGCAGTTCTTC. Amino acid sequence: CASSLAHLAGGYNEQFF. Variable domain in full (rest from reference TRBV7-2 and TRBJ2-1): GAGVSQSPSNKVTEKGKDVELRCDPISGHTALYWYRQSLGQGLEFLIYFQGNSAPDKSGLPSDRFSAERTGGSVSTLTIQRTQQEDSAVYLCASSLAHLAGGYNEQFFGPGTRLTVL.

This clonotype was recorded at least ten times. The V gene is TRBV11-2, the J gene TRBJ2-7; possibly TRBD2 for D (6 bases). Germline loops: CDR1 SGHAT, CDR2 FQNNGV. V shed 5 bases and J shed 5 bases, with 16 bases lying between them. This CDR3 spans 14 amino acids. The CDR3 is CASSPVAGRHEQYF. CDR3 coding DNA: TGTGCCAGCAGCCCAGTGGCGGGAAGGCACGAGCAGTACTTC.